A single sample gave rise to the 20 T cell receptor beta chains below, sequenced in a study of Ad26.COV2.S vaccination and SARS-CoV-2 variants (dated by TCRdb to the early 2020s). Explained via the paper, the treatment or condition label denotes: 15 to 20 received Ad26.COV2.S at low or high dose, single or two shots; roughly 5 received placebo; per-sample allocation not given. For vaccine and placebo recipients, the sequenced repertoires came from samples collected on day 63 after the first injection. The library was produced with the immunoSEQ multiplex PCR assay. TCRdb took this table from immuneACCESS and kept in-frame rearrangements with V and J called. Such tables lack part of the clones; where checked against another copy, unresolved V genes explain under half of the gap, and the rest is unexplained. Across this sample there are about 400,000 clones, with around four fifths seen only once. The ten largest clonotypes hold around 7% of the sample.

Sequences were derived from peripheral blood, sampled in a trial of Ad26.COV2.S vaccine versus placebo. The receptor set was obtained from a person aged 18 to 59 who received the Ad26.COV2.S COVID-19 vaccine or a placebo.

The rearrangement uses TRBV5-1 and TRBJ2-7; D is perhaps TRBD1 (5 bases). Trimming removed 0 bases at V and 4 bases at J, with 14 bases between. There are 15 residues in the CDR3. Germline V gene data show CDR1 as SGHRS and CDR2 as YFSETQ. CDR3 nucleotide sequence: TGCGCCAGCAGCTTGGGTCAGGGAAGGCTTTACGAGCAGTACTTC. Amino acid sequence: CASSLGQGRLYEQYF. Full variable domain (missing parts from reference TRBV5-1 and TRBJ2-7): KAGVTQTPRYLIKTRGQQVTLSCSPISGHRSVSWYQQTPGQGLQFLFEYFSETQRNKGNFPGRFSGRQFSNSRSEMNVSTLELGDSALYLCASSLGQGRLYEQYFGPGTRLTVT.

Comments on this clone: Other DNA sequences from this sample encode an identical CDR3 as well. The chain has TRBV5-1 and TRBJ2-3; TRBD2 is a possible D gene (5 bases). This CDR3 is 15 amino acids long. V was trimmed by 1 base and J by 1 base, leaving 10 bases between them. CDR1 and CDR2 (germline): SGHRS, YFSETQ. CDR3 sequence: CASSLPSGGTDTQYF. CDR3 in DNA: TGCGCCAGCAGCTTGCCGAGCGGAGGCACAGATACGCAGTATTTT. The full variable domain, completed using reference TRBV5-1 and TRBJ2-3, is KAGVTQTPRYLIKTRGQQVTLSCSPISGHRSVSWYQQTPGQGLQFLFEYFSETQRNKGNFPGRFSGRQFSNSRSEMNVSTLELGDSALYLCASSLPSGGTDTQYFGPGTRLTVL.

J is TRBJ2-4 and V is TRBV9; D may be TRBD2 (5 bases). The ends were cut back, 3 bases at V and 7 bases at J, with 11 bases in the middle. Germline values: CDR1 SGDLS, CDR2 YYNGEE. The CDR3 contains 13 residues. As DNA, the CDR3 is TGTGCCAGCAGCGAGGCCCCGGGGAACATTCAGTACTTC. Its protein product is CASSEAPGNIQYF.

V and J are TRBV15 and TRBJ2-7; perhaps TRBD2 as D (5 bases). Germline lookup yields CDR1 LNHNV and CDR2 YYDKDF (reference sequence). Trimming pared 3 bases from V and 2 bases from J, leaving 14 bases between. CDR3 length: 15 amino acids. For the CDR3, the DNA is TGTGCCACCAGCAGTCGAGGGAGACTCCCCTACGAGCAGTACTTC. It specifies CATSSRGRLPYEQYF.

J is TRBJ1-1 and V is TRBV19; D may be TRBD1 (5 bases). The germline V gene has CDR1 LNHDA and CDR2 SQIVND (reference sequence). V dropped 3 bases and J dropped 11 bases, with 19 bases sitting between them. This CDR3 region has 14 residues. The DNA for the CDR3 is TGTGCCAGTAGTATGGATGGTGAGGGGATGGTCGCTTTCTTT. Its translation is CASSMDGEGMVAFF.

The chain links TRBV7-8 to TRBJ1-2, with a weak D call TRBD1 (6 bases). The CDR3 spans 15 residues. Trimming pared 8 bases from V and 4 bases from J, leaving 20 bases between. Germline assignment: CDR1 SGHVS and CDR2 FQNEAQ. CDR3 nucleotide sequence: TGTGCCAGCGAGACCCTCGGTAGGGGGACCTATGGCTACACCTTC. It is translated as CASETLGRGTYGYTF.

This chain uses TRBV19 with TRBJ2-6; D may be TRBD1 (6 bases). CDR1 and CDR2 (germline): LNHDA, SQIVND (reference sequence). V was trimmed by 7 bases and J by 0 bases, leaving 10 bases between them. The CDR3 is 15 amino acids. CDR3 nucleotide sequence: TGTGCCAGTAAAACAGGGATCTCTGGGGCCAACGTCCTGACTTTC. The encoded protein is CASKTGISGANVLTF. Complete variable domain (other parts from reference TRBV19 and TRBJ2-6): DGGITQSPKYLFRKEGQNVTLSCEQNLNHDAMYWYRQDPGQGLRLIYYSQIVNDFQKGDIAEGYSVSREKKESFPLTVTSAQKNPTAFYLCASKTGISGANVLTFGAGSRLTVL.

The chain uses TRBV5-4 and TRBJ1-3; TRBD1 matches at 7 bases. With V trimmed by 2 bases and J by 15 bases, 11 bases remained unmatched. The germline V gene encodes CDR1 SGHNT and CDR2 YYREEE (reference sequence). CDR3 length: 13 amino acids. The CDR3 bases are TGTGCCAGCAGCTTATCCGGGACAGCCTATTCATATTTT. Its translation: CASSLSGTAYSYF. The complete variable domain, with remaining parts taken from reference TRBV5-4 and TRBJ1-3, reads ETGVTQSPTHLIKTRGQQVTLRCSSQSGHNTVSWYQQALGQGPQFIFQYYREEENGRGNFPPRFSGLQFPNYSSELNVNALELDDSALYLCASSLSGTAYSYFGEGSWLTVV.

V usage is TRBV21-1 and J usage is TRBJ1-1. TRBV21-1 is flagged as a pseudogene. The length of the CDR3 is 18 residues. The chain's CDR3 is CASSKIRQGGVGGTEAFF. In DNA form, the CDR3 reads TGTGCCAGCAGCAAAATAAGGCAGGGAGGTGTGGGTGGCACTGAAGCTTTCTTT.

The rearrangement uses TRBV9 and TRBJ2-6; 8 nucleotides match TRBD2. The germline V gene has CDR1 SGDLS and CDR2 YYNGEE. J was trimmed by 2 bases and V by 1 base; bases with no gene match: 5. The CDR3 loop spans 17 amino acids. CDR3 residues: CASSVPSGGPGANVLTF. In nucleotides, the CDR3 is TGTGCCAGCAGCGTACCTTCGGGGGGGCCTGGGGCCAACGTCCTGACTTTC.

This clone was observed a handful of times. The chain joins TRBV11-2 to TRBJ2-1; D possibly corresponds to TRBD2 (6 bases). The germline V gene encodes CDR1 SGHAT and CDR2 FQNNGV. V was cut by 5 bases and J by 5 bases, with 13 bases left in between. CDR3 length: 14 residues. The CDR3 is CASSITGADNEQFF. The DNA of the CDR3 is TGTGCCAGCAGCATCACGGGAGCGGACAATGAGCAGTTCTTC. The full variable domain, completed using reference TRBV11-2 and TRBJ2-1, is EAGVAQSPRYKIIEKRQSVAFWCNPISGHATLYWYQQILGQGPKLLIQFQNNGVVDDSQLPKDRFSAERLKGVDSTLKIQPAKLEDSAVYLCASSITGADNEQFFGPGTRLTVL.

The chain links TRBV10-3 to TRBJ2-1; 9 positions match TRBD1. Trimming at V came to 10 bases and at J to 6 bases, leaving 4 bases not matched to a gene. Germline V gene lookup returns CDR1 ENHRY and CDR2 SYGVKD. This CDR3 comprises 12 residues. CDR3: CARGQGGNEQFF. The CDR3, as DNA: TGTGCCAGGGGACAGGGAGGCAATGAGCAGTTCTTC.

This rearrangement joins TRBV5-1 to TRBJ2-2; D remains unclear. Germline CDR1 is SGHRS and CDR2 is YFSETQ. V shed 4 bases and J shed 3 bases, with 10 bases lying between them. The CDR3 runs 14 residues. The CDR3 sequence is CASSPDGYTGELFF. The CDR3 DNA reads TGCGCCAGCAGCCCGGACGGGTACACCGGGGAGCTGTTTTTT.

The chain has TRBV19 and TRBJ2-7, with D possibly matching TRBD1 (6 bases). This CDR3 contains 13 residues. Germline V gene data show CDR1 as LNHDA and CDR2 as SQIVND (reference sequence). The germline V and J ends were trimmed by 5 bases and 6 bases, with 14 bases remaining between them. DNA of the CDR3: TGTGCCAGTAGTCCCCCGCCAGGGGTCGAGCAGTACTTC. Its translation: CASSPPPGVEQYF.

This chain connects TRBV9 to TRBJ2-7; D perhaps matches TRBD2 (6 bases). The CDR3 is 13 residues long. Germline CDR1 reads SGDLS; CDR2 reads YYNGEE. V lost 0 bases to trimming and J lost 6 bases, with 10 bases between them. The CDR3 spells CASSVEDSGEQYF. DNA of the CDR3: TGTGCCAGCAGCGTAGAGGATAGCGGCGAGCAGTACTTC. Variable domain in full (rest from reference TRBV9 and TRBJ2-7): DSGVTQTPKHLITATGQRVTLRCSPRSGDLSVYWYQQSLDQGLQFLIQYYNGEERAKGNILERFSAQQFPDLHSELNLSSLELGDSALYFCASSVEDSGEQYFGPGTRLTVT.

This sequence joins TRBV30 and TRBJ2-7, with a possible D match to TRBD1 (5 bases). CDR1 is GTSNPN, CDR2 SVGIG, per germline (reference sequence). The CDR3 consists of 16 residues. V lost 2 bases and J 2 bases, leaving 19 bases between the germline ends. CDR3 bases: TGTGCCTGGAGTTCCTTTTTCAGGGCCTCCCCCTACGAGCAGTACTTC. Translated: CAWSSFFRASPYEQYF.

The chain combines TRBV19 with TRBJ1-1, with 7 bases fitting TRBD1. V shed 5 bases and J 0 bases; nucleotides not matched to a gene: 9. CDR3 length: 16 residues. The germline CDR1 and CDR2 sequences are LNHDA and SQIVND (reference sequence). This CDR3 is CASSPRQGIMNTEAFF. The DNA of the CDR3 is TGTGCCAGTAGTCCCCGACAGGGAATCATGAACACTGAAGCTTTCTTT.

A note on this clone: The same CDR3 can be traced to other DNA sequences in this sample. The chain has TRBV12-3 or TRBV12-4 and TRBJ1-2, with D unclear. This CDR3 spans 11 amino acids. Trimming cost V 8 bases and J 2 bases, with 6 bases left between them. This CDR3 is CASSRNYGYTF. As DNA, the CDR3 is TGTGCCAGCTCTAGGAACTATGGCTACACCTTC.

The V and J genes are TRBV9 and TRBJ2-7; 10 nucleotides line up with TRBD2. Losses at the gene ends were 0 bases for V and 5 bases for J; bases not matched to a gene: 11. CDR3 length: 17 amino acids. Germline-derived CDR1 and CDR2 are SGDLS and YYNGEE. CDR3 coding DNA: TGTGCCAGCAGCGTAGGGACTAGCGGATACCTCCCCCACGAGCAGTACTTC. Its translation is CASSVGTSGYLPHEQYF. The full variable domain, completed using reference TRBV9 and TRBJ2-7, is DSGVTQTPKHLITATGQRVTLRCSPRSGDLSVYWYQQSLDQGLQFLIQYYNGEERAKGNILERFSAQQFPDLHSELNLSSLELGDSALYFCASSVGTSGYLPHEQYFGPGTRLTVT.

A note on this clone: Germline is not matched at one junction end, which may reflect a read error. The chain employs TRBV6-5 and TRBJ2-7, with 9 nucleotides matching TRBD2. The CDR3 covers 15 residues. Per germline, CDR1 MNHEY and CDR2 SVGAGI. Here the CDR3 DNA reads TGTGCCAGCAGATACTTAGGGACTAGCATACACGAGCAGTACTTC. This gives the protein CASRYLGTSIHEQYF.